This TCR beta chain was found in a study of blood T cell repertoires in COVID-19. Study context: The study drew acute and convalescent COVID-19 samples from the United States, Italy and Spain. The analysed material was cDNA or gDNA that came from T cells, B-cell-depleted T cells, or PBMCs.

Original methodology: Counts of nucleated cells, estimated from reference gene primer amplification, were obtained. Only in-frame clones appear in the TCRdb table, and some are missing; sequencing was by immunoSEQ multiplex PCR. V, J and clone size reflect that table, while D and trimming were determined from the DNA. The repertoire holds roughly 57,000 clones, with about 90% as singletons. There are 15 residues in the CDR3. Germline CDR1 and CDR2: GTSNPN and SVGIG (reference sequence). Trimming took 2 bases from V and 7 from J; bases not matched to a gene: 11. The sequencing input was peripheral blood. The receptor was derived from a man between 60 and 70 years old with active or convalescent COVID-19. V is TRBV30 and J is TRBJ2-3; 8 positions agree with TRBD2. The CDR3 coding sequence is TGTGCCTGGAGTCCACCTAGCGGGTTAAAAAATACGCAGTATTTT. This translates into CAWSPPSGLKNTQYF.